The 24 T cell receptor beta chains below were found in one sample sequenced in a study of T cell repertoires in cytomegalovirus infection. MiXCR, run by TCRdb on the reads, gives a single entry per CDR3 protein. The sample carries 200,000 to 300,000 distinct CDR3 sequences, 9% to 15% recorded once. The material sequenced was PBMCs. The receptor set was obtained from a human donor in good health (CMV status not recorded). Some clones in this sample may be carry-over from other donors' samples.

This clonotype came up many times. The J gene is TRBJ2-3, the V gene TRBV7-2; 8 bases align to TRBD2. The CDR3 has 15 residues. After removal of 5 bases from V and 0 bases from J, the junction contained 4 bases not matched to a gene. The germline CDR1 and CDR2 sequences are SGHTA and FQGNSA. The CDR3: CASSLIAGSTDTQYF. The CDR3 region has the DNA TGTGCCAGCAGCCTAATAGCGGGAAGCACAGATACGCAGTATTTT.

This clonotype was counted a few times. This chain joins TRBV6-1 and TRBJ2-2, with 8 bases identical to TRBD2. Germline V gene data show CDR1 as MNHNS and CDR2 as SASEGT. The junction had 5 bases not matched to a gene; V was cut back by 5 bases and J by 3 bases. The CDR3 is 15 residues long. The CDR3 sequence is CASSPIAGHTGELFF. The CDR3 coding sequence is TGTGCCAGCAGTCCTATAGCGGGACACACCGGGGAGCTGTTTTTT.

The chain is built from TRBV5-6 and TRBJ1-6, with D perhaps TRBD1 (5 bases). The CDR3 is 14 residues long. V was cut by 4 bases and J by 9 bases, with 14 bases left in between. Germline V CDR1 and CDR2: SGHDT, YYEEEE. CDR3 sequence reads: CASSRPGSASPLHF. In DNA form, the CDR3 reads TGTGCCAGCAGCAGGCCAGGGTCGGCTTCACCCCTCCACTTT.

V is TRBV12-5 and J is TRBJ1-4; a possible D gene is TRBD1 (6 bases). V was trimmed by 11 bases and J by 0 bases, leaving 10 bases between them. Germline CDR1 is LGHNT and CDR2 is FRNRAP. There are 13 residues in the CDR3. The CDR3 loop reads CAWTVATNEKLFF. The DNA of the CDR3 is TGTGCTTGGACAGTTGCAACTAATGAAAAACTGTTTTTT.

This clonotype was detected ten times or more. The chain couples TRBV24-1 to TRBJ2-1, with 8 bases matching TRBD2. Trimming cost V 2 bases and J 7 bases; bases outside gene matches: 6. The CDR3 is made up of 15 amino acids. CDR1 and CDR2 (germline): KGHDR, SFDVKD. The CDR3 coding sequence is TGTGCCACCAGTGATTGGACTTTAGCGGGAAATGAGCAGTTCTTC. Protein: CATSDWTLAGNEQFF.

The chain links TRBV24-1 to TRBJ2-5; D may correspond to TRBD1 or TRBD2 (5 bases each). V was trimmed by 4 bases and J by 2 bases, leaving 13 bases between them. This CDR3 spans 15 amino acids. CDR1 is KGHDR and CDR2 is SFDVKD in the germline V gene. The CDR3 sequence: CATSEPGTVQETQYF. CDR3 sequence (DNA): TGTGCCACCAGTGAACCCGGGACGGTACAAGAGACCCAGTACTTC.

This clonotype was picked up many times. The chain carries TRBV7-2 and TRBJ2-5; a possible D gene is TRBD2 (6 bases). Trimming removed 5 bases at V and 2 bases at J, with 9 bases between. Germline CDR1 SGHTA, CDR2 FQGNSA. CDR3 length equals 13 residues. The CDR3 protein is CASSGGLQETQYF. CDR3 coding DNA: TGTGCCAGCAGCGGGGGACTGCAAGAGACCCAGTACTTC. Variable domain in full (rest from reference TRBV7-2 and TRBJ2-5): GAGVSQSPSNKVTEKGKDVELRCDPISGHTALYWYRQSLGQGLEFLIYFQGNSAPDKSGLPSDRFSAERTGGSVSTLTIQRTQQEDSAVYLCASSGGLQETQYFGPGTRLLVL.

The table lists this clonotype with many counts. The gene calls are TRBV12-3 or TRBV12-4 and TRBJ1-1; no clear D. The CDR3 totals 13 residues. Trimming removed 1 base from V and 0 bases from J, with 3 bases in between. The CDR3 DNA reads as TGTGCCAGCAGTTTAGATATGAACACTGAAGCTTTCTTT. The encoded protein is CASSLDMNTEAFF.

This clonotype was observed a few times. The rearrangement links TRBV20-1 to TRBJ1-5; D possibly corresponds to TRBD1 (5 bases). Trimming cost V 1 base and J 5 bases, with 15 bases left between them. Looked up from germline, CDR1 is DFQATT and CDR2 is SNEGSKA (reference sequence). The CDR3 totals 15 residues. CDR3 in DNA: TGCAGTGCTAGAGGAGGGGTCGACACCGATCAGCCCCAGCATTTT. Translation: CSARGGVDTDQPQHF.

There are many counts of this clonotype. This chain links TRBV19 with TRBJ2-5; 10 nucleotides line up with TRBD2. Per germline, CDR1 LNHDA and CDR2 SQIVND (reference sequence). This CDR3 has 15 amino acids. Unmatched junction bases numbered 7, after V lost 4 bases and J lost 5 bases. In nucleotides, the CDR3 is TGTGCCAGTAGTAAGGAAAGCGGGAGGGCTGAGACCCAGTACTTC. This translates into CASSKESGRAETQYF. The variable domain in full, completed from reference TRBV19 and TRBJ2-5, reads DGGITQSPKYLFRKEGQNVTLSCEQNLNHDAMYWYRQDPGQGLRLIYYSQIVNDFQKGDIAEGYSVSREKKESFPLTVTSAQKNPTAFYLCASSKESGRAETQYFGPGTRLLVL.

The chain links TRBV5-4 to TRBJ2-7; 7 positions match TRBD1. The CDR3 length is 15 residues. Germline lookup yields CDR1 SGHNT and CDR2 YYREEE (reference sequence). V gave up 3 bases and J gave up 5 bases; unmatched junction bases: 11. The CDR3 nucleotides read TGTGCCAGCAGCTCCCCTTTGACAGGGTACAACGAGCAGTACTTC. Translating gives CASSSPLTGYNEQYF.

The chain carries TRBV5-1 and TRBJ1-4; TRBD1 is a possible D gene (5 bases). CDR1 is SGHRS and CDR2 is YFSETQ in the germline V gene. This CDR3 has 14 residues. The V and J ends lost 4 bases and 10 bases respectively, with 17 bases between them. CDR3 amino acids: CASSPGPADGKLFF. CDR3 nucleotides: TGCGCCAGCAGCCCGGGACCAGCGGATGGAAAACTGTTTTTT.

A few counts support this clonotype. The chain combines TRBV20-1 with TRBJ2-7; 10 bases fit TRBD2. Germline V lookup: CDR1 DFQATT, CDR2 SNEGSKA (reference sequence). J lost 6 bases, V lost 0 bases, and 11 bases had no gene match. There are 16 residues in the CDR3. The CDR3 nucleotides are TGCAGTGCTAGAGAGGCCCTAGCGGGAGATAGGGGCGAGCAGTACTTC. Translating gives CSAREALAGDRGEQYF.

This clonotype was detected ten times or more. The chain has TRBV7-2 and TRBJ1-5, with 9 bases fitting TRBD1. The CDR3 is 15 residues long. Germline CDR1 and CDR2: SGHTA and FQGNSA. Losses at the gene ends were 3 bases for V and 5 bases for J; bases not matched to a gene: 5. The CDR3 protein is CASSLDRGPHQPQHF. Here the CDR3 DNA reads TGTGCCAGCAGCTTGGACAGGGGCCCCCATCAGCCCCAGCATTTT. The entire variable domain, with the rest obtained from reference TRBV7-2 and TRBJ1-5, is as follows: GAGVSQSPSNKVTEKGKDVELRCDPISGHTALYWYRQSLGQGLEFLIYFQGNSAPDKSGLPSDRFSAERTGGSVSTLTIQRTQQEDSAVYLCASSLDRGPHQPQHFGDGTRLSIL.

This clonotype has ten or more counts. The J gene is TRBJ1-2, the V gene TRBV7-2; tentatively, D is TRBD1 (5 bases). In germline, CDR1 is SGHTA, CDR2 FQGNSA. There are 13 residues in the CDR3. V was clipped by 4 bases and J by 8 bases, with 14 bases between them. CDR3 loop: CASSSEQVAGYTF. In nucleotides, the CDR3 is TGTGCCAGCAGCTCGGAACAGGTCGCGGGCTACACCTTC.

This clonotype appeared a few times. The V and J genes are TRBV7-2 and TRBJ1-2, with TRBD1 as a possible D gene (5 bases). V shed 5 bases and J shed 7 bases, with 17 bases lying between them. This CDR3 region has 14 residues. CDR1 is SGHTA, CDR2 FQGNSA, per germline. CDR3: CASSLQSLGVGYTF. CDR3 sequence (DNA): TGTGCCAGCAGCCTCCAATCATTAGGGGTTGGCTACACCTTC.

This clonotype was seen repeatedly, ten times or more. The genes are TRBV25-1 and TRBJ2-2; tentatively, D is TRBD1 or TRBD2 (5 bases each). Deletions cut 4 bases from V and 14 bases from J, with 14 bases between. The CDR3 consists of 12 residues. The V gene's germline CDR1 is MGHDK and CDR2 SYGVNS. CDR3 sequence: CASSVGTHRLFF. In nucleotides, the CDR3 is TGTGCCAGCAGTGTCGGGACCCACCGCCTGTTTTTT.

The chain joins TRBV6-4 to TRBJ2-2, with unresolved D. The germline V gene encodes CDR1 MRHNA and CDR2 SNTAGT. The CDR3 length is 17 residues. Trimming took 4 bases from V and 3 from J, leaving 18 bases between them. Written as DNA, the CDR3 is TGTGCCAGCAGTGTTCGTCCCCCCCCTGGGGACACCGGGGAGCTGTTTTTT. This translates into CASSVRPPPGDTGELFF.

This clonotype was seen a handful of times. V usage is TRBV11-2 and J usage is TRBJ2-1; D possibly corresponds to TRBD2 (5 bases). In germline, CDR1 is SGHAT, CDR2 FQNNGV. With 3 bases removed from V and 5 bases from J, the gap between germline ends came to 17 bases. This CDR3 region has 16 residues. CDR3 amino acids: CASSLSLASQDNEQFF. DNA for the CDR3: TGTGCCAGCAGCTTGAGTCTTGCTAGCCAAGACAATGAGCAGTTCTTC.

The chain has TRBV7-9 and TRBJ2-7; maybe TRBD1 (5 bases). CDR1 and CDR2 (germline): SEHNR, FQNEAQ (reference sequence). Trimming stripped 4 bases from V and 0 bases from J, with 10 bases between. The CDR3 totals 14 residues. The CDR3 sequence: CASSSTVPSYEQYF. For the CDR3, the DNA is TGTGCCAGCAGCTCGACAGTTCCCTCCTACGAGCAGTACTTC.

This clonotype has just a few counts. The V gene is TRBV12-3 or TRBV12-4, the J gene TRBJ1-1; D is ambiguous. The CDR3 loop spans 13 amino acids. Trimming left V 5 bases short and J 6 bases short, with 13 bases between. The CDR3 bases are TGTGCCAGCAGTGCAACCACACGGCCTGAAGCTTTCTTT. Amino acids: CASSATTRPEAFF.

The chain combines TRBV19 with TRBJ1-1; 7 bases align to TRBD1. V was pared by 5 bases and J by 5 bases, with 11 bases of the junction left unmatched. CDR1 is LNHDA and CDR2 is SQIVND in the germline V gene (reference sequence). The CDR3 sequence is 15 residues long. The CDR3 DNA follows: TGTGCCAGTAGTTTTAAAGGGCAGGGGGGTACTGAAGCTTTCTTT. This gives the protein CASSFKGQGGTEAFF.

At least ten counts were recorded for this clonotype. CDR3 nucleotides: TGTGCCAGCAGCCGGGACAGGGGTTCCAATGAGCAGTTCTTC. Its translation is CASSRDRGSNEQFF. This chain joins TRBV5-4 and TRBJ2-1, with 10 bases identical to TRBD1. Germline V gene data show CDR1 as SGHNT and CDR2 as YYREEE (reference sequence). CDR3 length equals 14 residues. The junction had 4 bases not matched to a gene; V was cut back by 4 bases and J by 6 bases.

At least ten counts were recorded for this clonotype. The V gene is TRBV7-2, the J gene TRBJ1-3; 7 bases align to TRBD1. V gave up 5 bases and J gave up 0 bases; unmatched junction bases: 7. The CDR3 is 16 amino acids. From germline, CDR1 is SGHTA and CDR2 FQGNSA. The CDR3 sequence is CASSRDSLVSGNTIYF. The CDR3 DNA reads TGTGCCAGCAGCAGGGACAGCCTAGTCTCTGGAAACACCATATATTTT.